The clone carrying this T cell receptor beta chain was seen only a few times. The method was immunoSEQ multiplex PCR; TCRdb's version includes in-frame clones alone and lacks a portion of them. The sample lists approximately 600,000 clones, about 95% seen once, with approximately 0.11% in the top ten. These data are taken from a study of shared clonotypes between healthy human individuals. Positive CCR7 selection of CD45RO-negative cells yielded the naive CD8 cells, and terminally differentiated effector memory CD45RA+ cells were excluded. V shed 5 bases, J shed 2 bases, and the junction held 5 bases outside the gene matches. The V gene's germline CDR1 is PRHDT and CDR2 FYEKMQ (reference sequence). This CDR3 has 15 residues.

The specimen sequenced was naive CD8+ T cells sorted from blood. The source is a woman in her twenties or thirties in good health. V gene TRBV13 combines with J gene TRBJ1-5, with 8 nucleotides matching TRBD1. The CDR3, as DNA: TGTGCCAGCAGCACACAGGGGGATGGCAATCAGCCCCAGCATTTT. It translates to CASSTQGDGNQPQHF.